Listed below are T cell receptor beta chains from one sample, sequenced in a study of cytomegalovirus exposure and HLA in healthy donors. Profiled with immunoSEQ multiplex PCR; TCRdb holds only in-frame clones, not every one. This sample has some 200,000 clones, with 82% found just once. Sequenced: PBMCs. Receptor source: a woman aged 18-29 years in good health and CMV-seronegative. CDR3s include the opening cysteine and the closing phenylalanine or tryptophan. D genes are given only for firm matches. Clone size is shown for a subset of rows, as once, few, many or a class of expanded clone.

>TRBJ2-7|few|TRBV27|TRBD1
CASSFPGQGEREQYF
TGTGCCAGCAGTTTCCCAGGACAGGGGGAGCGGGAGCAGTACTTC
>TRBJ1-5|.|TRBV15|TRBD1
CATSSSGGNQPQHF
TGTGCCACCAGCAGTTCAGGGGGGAATCAGCCCCAGCATTTT
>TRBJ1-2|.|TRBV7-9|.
CASSYTSTENYGYTF
TGTGCCAGCAGCTACACCTCGACGGAGAACTATGGCTACACCTTC
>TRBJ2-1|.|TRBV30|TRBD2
CAWTPNRLARSNEQFF
TGTGCCTGGACTCCCAACCGACTAGCCCGATCCAATGAGCAGTTCTTC
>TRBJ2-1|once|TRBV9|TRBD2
CASSVGGGSYNEQFF
TGTGCCAGCAGCGTCGGGGGGGGCTCCTACAATGAGCAGTTCTTC
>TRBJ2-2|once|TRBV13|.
CASSDNPLPGELFF
TGTGCCAGCAGCGACAATCCTCTTCCCGGGGAGCTGTTTTTT
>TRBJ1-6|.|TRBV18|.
CASSPNVEGSSPLHF
TGTGCCAGCTCACCAAACGTCGAGGGTAGTTCACCCCTCCACTTT
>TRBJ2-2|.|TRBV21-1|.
CASSKQFKANRRGELFF
TGTGCCAGCAGCAAACAATTTAAGGCGAACAGGCGCGGGGAGCTGTTTTTT
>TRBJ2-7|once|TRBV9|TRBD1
CASSVLRDSGEQYF
TGTGCCAGCAGCGTATTACGGGACAGCGGCGAGCAGTACTTC
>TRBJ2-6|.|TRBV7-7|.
CASILGGSGANVLTF
TGTGCCAGCATCCTTGGGGGGTCTGGGGCCAACGTCCTGACTTTC
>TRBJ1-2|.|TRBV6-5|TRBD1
CASSRDRRDYGYTF
TGTGCCAGCAGTCGGGACAGGAGAGACTATGGCTACACCTTC
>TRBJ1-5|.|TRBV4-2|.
CASSQDGQDHQPQHF
TGTGCCAGCAGCCAAGATGGGCAGGATCATCAGCCCCAGCATTTT
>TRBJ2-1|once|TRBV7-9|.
CASSSAGFTGGNEQFF
TGTGCCAGCAGCTCCGCCGGGTTCACCGGGGGCAATGAGCAGTTCTTC
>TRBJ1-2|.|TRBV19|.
CASISQDSLPYGYTF
TGTGCCAGTATCTCACAGGATTCCCTACCCTATGGCTACACCTTC
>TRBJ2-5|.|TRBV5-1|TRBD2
CASSLAGGPLSRETQYF
TGCGCCAGCAGCTTGGCGGGAGGGCCTCTTTCCCGGGAGACCCAGTACTTC
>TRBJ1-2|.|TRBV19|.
CASRAQGNLRDGYTF
TGTGCCAGTAGGGCCCAGGGGAATTTACGGGATGGCTACACCTTC
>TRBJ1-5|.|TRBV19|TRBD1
CASRRGQGRSNQPQHF
TGTGCCAGTAGAAGGGGACAGGGACGTAGCAATCAGCCCCAGCATTTT
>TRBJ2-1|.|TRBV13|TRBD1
CASRTGTGGSEQFF
TGTGCCAGCAGAACCGGGACAGGGGGATCGGAGCAGTTCTTC
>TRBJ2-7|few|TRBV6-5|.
CASRPGATYEQYF
TGTGCCAGCAGACCCGGAGCTACCTACGAGCAGTACTTC
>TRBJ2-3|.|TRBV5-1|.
CASSLEPSTDTQYF
TGCGCCAGCAGCTTGGAGCCTAGCACAGATACGCAGTATTTT
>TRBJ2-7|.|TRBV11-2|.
CASSSSSYEQYF
TGTGCCAGCAGCTCGAGCTCCTACGAGCAGTACTTC
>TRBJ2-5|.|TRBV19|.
CASSSQYQETQYF
TGTGCCAGTAGTAGTCAGTACCAAGAGACCCAGTACTTC
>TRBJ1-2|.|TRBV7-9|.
CASSLVLGGGYTF
TGTGCCAGCAGCTTAGTTTTGGGAGGAGGCTACACCTTC
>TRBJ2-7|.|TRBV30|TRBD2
CAWSITSGINEQYF
TGTGCCTGGAGTATAACTAGCGGGATAAACGAGCAGTACTTC
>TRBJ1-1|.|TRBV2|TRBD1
CARMGQGGTEAFF
TGTGCCAGGATGGGACAGGGAGGCACTGAAGCTTTCTTT
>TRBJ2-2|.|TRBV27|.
CASSLLPTPNTGELFF
TGTGCCAGCAGTTTGCTCCCGACTCCGAACACCGGGGAGCTGTTTTTT
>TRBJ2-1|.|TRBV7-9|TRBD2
CASSSLAGSWDEQFF
TGTGCCAGCAGCTCCTTAGCGGGGTCGTGGGATGAGCAGTTCTTC
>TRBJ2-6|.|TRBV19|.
CASRNLDGANVLTF
TGTGCCAGTCGCAACTTAGATGGGGCCAACGTCCTGACTTTC
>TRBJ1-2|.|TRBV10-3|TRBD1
CAISESTGTGGSGYTF
TGTGCCATCAGTGAGTCGACCGGGACAGGCGGTTCGGGCTACACCTTC
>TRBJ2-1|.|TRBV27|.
CASSLPLAEDLCIDEQFF
TGTGCCAGCAGCCTACCTTTAGCGGAGGACCTTTGTATTGATGAGCAGTTCTTC
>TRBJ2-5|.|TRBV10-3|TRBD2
CAISPGLAEQETQYF
TGTGCCATCAGTCCGGGACTAGCGGAGCAAGAGACCCAGTACTTC
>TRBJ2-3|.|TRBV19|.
CASSKGGGVTDTQYF
TGTGCCAGTAGTAAGGGGGGGGGCGTCACAGATACGCAGTATTTT
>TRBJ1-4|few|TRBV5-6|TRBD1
CASSLDPTGSYEKLFF
TGTGCCAGCAGCTTGGACCCGACAGGGTCGTACGAAAAACTGTTTTTT